These T cell receptor beta chains were read from a single sample in a study of blood T cell repertoires in COVID-19. Sequencing used immunoSEQ multiplex PCR; TCRdb keeps in-frame clones, though not all of them. The table includes more than 60,000 clones, about four fifths detected once. Sequencing input: peripheral blood. Receptors were obtained from a man between 60 and 75 years old with acute or convalescent COVID-19. Both conserved end residues are part of each CDR3. Each record gives: clone size, D gene, J gene, V gene, CDR3 DNA, CDR3 protein. A D gene is named only where the DNA matches it firmly. A row's size may be missing; if present it is once, few, many or a size class.

-,TRBD1,TRBJ1-4,TRBV5-1,TGCGCCAGCAGCTTGGTGGGACAGCTCTCCGCTAATGAAAAACTGTTTTTT,CASSLVGQLSANEKLFF
-,TRBD2,TRBJ2-7,TRBV27,TGTGCCAGCAGTTTATTCCCGACTAGCGGGGGAGACCTCCTCTACGAGCAGTACTTC,CASSLFPTSGGDLLYEQYF
-,-,TRBJ1-6,TRBV11-2,TGTGCCAGCAGCTTATCGGGACAACACAATTCACCCCTCCACTTT,CASSLSGQHNSPLHF
-,-,TRBJ2-3,TRBV12-3/TRBV12-4,TGTGCCAGCAGTTCCTATACAGATACGCAGTATTTT,CASSSYTDTQYF
-,TRBD2,TRBJ2-3,TRBV10-3,TGTGCCGTTGGGGGAGGGCTCCCGGTTACAGATACGCAGTATTTT,CAVGGGLPVTDTQYF
-,TRBD1,TRBJ1-1,TRBV7-8,TGTGCCAGCAGCTTAGCAGGGACAGGGGGCAGAACTGAAGCTTTCTTT,CASSLAGTGGRTEAFF
few,TRBD2,TRBJ2-5,TRBV6-2/TRBV6-3,TGTGCCAGCAGTTACGCCCTAGCGGGAGTCACAGAGACCCAGTACTTC,CASSYALAGVTETQYF
-,-,TRBJ1-1,TRBV21-1,TGTGCCAGCCAAAGGAACGTGACAGGTAGGGACACTGAAGCTTTCTTT,CASQRNVTGRDTEAFF
-,TRBD2,TRBJ2-4,TRBV6-5,TGTGCCAGCAGAACCGGGACTAGCGAGTACATTCAGTACTTC,CASRTGTSEYIQYF
once,-,TRBJ1-2,TRBV5-6,TGTGCCAGCAGCTTGAGGGGATGGGGCAACTATGGCTACACCTTC,CASSLRGWGNYGYTF
-,-,TRBJ1-4,TRBV5-1,TGCGCCAGCAGCTGGAGGGGAGAAGGTGAAAAACTGTTTTTT,CASSWRGEGEKLFF
-,-,TRBJ2-1,TRBV11-2,TGTGCCAGCAGCTTAATGGAGGGACCTCGGTTGGGTGATCGGTTCTTC,CASSLMEGPRLGDRFF
-,TRBD1,TRBJ1-5,TRBV24-1,TGTGCCACCTCGGGACAGGGGGCGAGTCAGCCCCAGCATTTT,CATSGQGASQPQHF
-,TRBD2,TRBJ2-3,TRBV7-2,TGTGCCAGCAGCCACGCCCTGCGGGAGGTCGGCTCAGATACGCAGTATTTT,CASSHALREVGSDTQYF
-,TRBD2,TRBJ2-1,TRBV9,TGTGCCAGCAGCGTATTGAGCGGGAGTTACAATGAGCAGTTCTTC,CASSVLSGSYNEQFF
-,-,TRBJ1-5,TRBV19,TGTGCCAGTAGTATCAAGGGGGGGGGCAATCAGCCCCAGCATTTT,CASSIKGGGNQPQHF
-,-,TRBJ1-5,TRBV5-1,TGCGCCAGCAGCTTGGCCGGTAATCAGCCCCAGCATTTT,CASSLAGNQPQHF
-,TRBD2,TRBJ2-7,TRBV3-1/TRBV3-2,TGTGCCAGCAGCTTAGCGGGAGGGGAAGACGAGCAGTACTTC,CASSLAGGEDEQYF
once,TRBD2,TRBJ2-1,TRBV5-1,TGCGCCAGCAGCGCCCGATGGGCGGGGGGCTCCAATGAGCAGTTCTTC,CASSARWAGGSNEQFF
-,TRBD2,TRBJ2-5,TRBV5-6,TGTGCCAGCAGCTTGGTAGGAGCGGGGGGCCAAGAGACCCAGTACTTC,CASSLVGAGGQETQYF
once,-,TRBJ1-5,TRBV4-1,TGCGCCAGCAGCCAAGAAGGGGTCCGCGGGCCCCAGCATTTT,CASSQEGVRGPQHF
-,TRBD1,TRBJ1-2,TRBV12-3/TRBV12-4,TGTGCCAGCAGTAGGGACAGGGGGTCTGGCTACACCTTC,CASSRDRGSGYTF
-,TRBD2,TRBJ2-1,TRBV6-4,TGTGCCAGCAGTGGCCCCCGACCGCTAGCGGGGTACTACAATGAGCAGTTCTTC,CASSGPRPLAGYYNEQFF
-,-,TRBJ1-2,TRBV6-5,TGTGCCAGCTGGCCCACAGGGAACTATGGCTACACCTTC,CASWPTGNYGYTF
-,TRBD1,TRBJ1-2,TRBV28,TGTGCCAGCAGTCACCGGGACAGGTATTATGGCTACACCTTC,CASSHRDRYYGYTF
-,TRBD1,TRBJ1-2,TRBV30,TGTGCCTGGAGCCCGGGACAGGCTGGCTACACCTTC,CAWSPGQAGYTF
-,TRBD1,TRBJ1-3,TRBV28,TGTGCCAGCAATCAGGGGGGTTCCTCTGGAAACACCATATATTTT,CASNQGGSSGNTIYF
-,-,TRBJ1-6,TRBV5-4,TGTGCCAGCAGCCTACATAATTCACCCCTCCACTTT,CASSLHNSPLHF
-,-,TRBJ1-4,TRBV5-1,TGCGCCAGCAGCTTGGACGGGAATGGACAGCCTAATGAAAAACTGTTTTTT,CASSLDGNGQPNEKLFF